The 21 T cell receptor beta chains in this list originate from one sample, sequenced in a study of OX40 agonist ivuxolimab in advanced cancers. The assay was immunoSEQ multiplex PCR, and TCRdb's table has in-frame clones only and misses some. The table includes tens of thousands of clones, about 90% detected once. The material sequenced was CD4+ or CD8+ T cells sorted from blood, taken in a trial of the OX40 agonist ivuxolimab. Every receptor here comes from an adult with an advanced solid tumor such as melanoma, head and neck, liver or kidney cancer.

The chain links TRBV19 to TRBJ1-2; 7 bases agree with TRBD1. Germline CDR1 LNHDA, CDR2 SQIVND (reference sequence). The CDR3 has 14 amino acids. CDR3 residues: CAVVGGRGAYGYTF. The CDR3 region has the DNA TGTGCAGTCGTGGGCGGCAGGGGGGCCTATGGCTACACCTTC.

This chain links TRBV5-4 with TRBJ2-7; TRBD1 agrees at 7 bases. With V trimmed by 3 bases and J by 2 bases, 2 bases remained unmatched. The germline gives CDR1 SGHNT, CDR2 YYREEE (reference sequence). The CDR3 totals 13 residues. The CDR3 loop reads CASSWGQTYEQYF. CDR3 coding DNA: TGTGCCAGCAGCTGGGGACAGACCTACGAGCAGTACTTC.

This clone was observed a single time. The chain joins TRBV7-9 to TRBJ2-1, with D perhaps matching TRBD1 or TRBD2 (5 bases each). V was pared by 6 bases and J by 2 bases, with 14 bases between. CDR3 length equals 15 residues. Germline values: CDR1 SEHNR, CDR2 FQNEAQ (reference sequence). DNA of the CDR3: TGTGCCAGCAGGAGCCCACGGGGACCCTACAATGAGCAGTTCTTC. It specifies CASRSPRGPYNEQFF.

The V and J genes are TRBV29-1 and TRBJ2-5; 8 bases agree with TRBD1. V was pared by 5 bases and J by 2 bases, with 7 bases of the junction left unmatched. This CDR3 contains 14 residues. The germline CDR1 and CDR2 sequences are SQVTM and ANQGSEA. CDR3 bases: TGCAGCGTTACAGGGGGAAGCGGACAAGAGACCCAGTACTTC. Amino acids: CSVTGGSGQETQYF.

This sequence joins TRBV6-1 and TRBJ1-2, with D unclear. The CDR3 consists of 14 residues. Trimming stripped 3 bases from V and 2 bases from J, with 10 bases between. Germline assignment: CDR1 MNHNS and CDR2 SASEGT. The CDR3 sequence: CASSEVQENYGYTF. CDR3 coding DNA: TGTGCCAGCAGTGAGGTTCAGGAGAACTATGGCTACACCTTC.

This chain uses TRBV7-9 with TRBJ2-7; TRBD1 matches 8 bases. The CDR3 length is 14 residues. The J segment lost 0 bases and the V segment lost 5 bases, leaving 3 bases of the junction unmatched. Germline V gives CDR1 SEHNR, CDR2 FQNEAQ (reference sequence). CDR3 protein: CASSPGQASYEQYF. CDR3 DNA: TGTGCCAGCAGCCCGGGACAGGCCTCCTACGAGCAGTACTTC.

The chain employs TRBV28 and TRBJ2-5; D ambiguous. Germline assignment: CDR1 MDHEN and CDR2 SYDVKM. This CDR3 is 15 amino acids long. The V end lost 1 base, the J end lost 1 base, and 10 bases lay between the germline ends. In DNA form, the CDR3 reads TGTGCCAGCAGTTTATCCCAGAGACCCCAAGAGACCCAGTACTTC. Encoded protein: CASSLSQRPQETQYF.

Notes on this clone: The same CDR3 is also encoded by other DNA sequences in this sample. The rearrangement uses TRBV11-3 and TRBJ2-5, with D perhaps assigned TRBD1 or TRBD2 (5 bases each). The length of the CDR3 is 14 residues. Deletions cut 0 bases from V and 2 bases from J, with 7 bases between. CDR1 SGHNT and CDR2 YENEEA come from the germline V gene. Written as DNA, the CDR3 is TGTGCCAGCAGCTTAGATGGGGGACAAGAGACCCAGTACTTC. It codes for CASSLDGGQETQYF.

The rearrangement joins TRBV6-6 to TRBJ2-7, with D possibly TRBD2 on 5 matching bases. Looked up from germline, CDR1 is MNHNY and CDR2 is SVGAGI (reference sequence). The CDR3 consists of 13 residues. Between the trimmed V and J ends, which lost 6 bases and 3 bases, there was a span of 12 bases. CDR3 loop: CASRQTTDYEQYV. CDR3 nucleotide sequence: TGTGCCAGCAGACAGACTACGGACTACGAGCAGTACGTC.

The chain has TRBV6-5 and TRBJ1-2; D unresolved. The CDR3 consists of 12 residues. Trimming pared 6 bases from V and 1 base from J, leaving 6 bases between. Germline CDR1 is MNHEY and CDR2 is SVGAGI. The CDR3 DNA reads TGTGCCAGCAGCCCCAATAACTATGGCTACACCTTC. Translation: CASSPNNYGYTF.

This rearrangement joins TRBV5-1 to TRBJ1-6; D is possibly TRBD1 (5 bases). This CDR3 contains 15 residues. V lost 0 bases to trimming and J lost 5 bases, with 9 bases between them. Germline V lookup: CDR1 SGHRS, CDR2 YFSETQ. CDR3 DNA sequence: TGCGCCAGCAGCTTGGGTTGGGGGGATAATTCACCCCTCCACTTT. This translates into CASSLGWGDNSPLHF. The full variable domain, with the rest looked up from reference TRBV5-1 and TRBJ1-6, is KAGVTQTPRYLIKTRGQQVTLSCSPISGHRSVSWYQQTPGQGLQFLFEYFSETQRNKGNFPGRFSGRQFSNSRSEMNVSTLELGDSALYLCASSLGWGDNSPLHFGNGTRLTVT.

The gene calls are TRBV30 and TRBJ2-3; 10 nucleotides align to TRBD2. This CDR3 has 13 residues. V gave up 7 bases and J gave up 1 base; unmatched junction bases: 2. In germline, CDR1 is GTSNPN, CDR2 SVGIG (reference sequence). DNA for the CDR3: TGTGCCTTAGGGACTAGCGGCACAGATACGCAGTATTTT. It translates to CALGTSGTDTQYF.

The V call is TRBV6-6, the J call TRBJ2-7; D may be TRBD2 (7 bases). The ends were cut back, 6 bases at V and 5 bases at J, with 17 bases in the middle. CDR1 is MNHNY and CDR2 is SVGAGI in the germline V gene (reference sequence). The CDR3 runs to 14 residues. In nucleotides, the CDR3 is TGTGCCAGCAGGGCTGGGGGAGGGGGTGACGAGCAGTACTTC. Translating it yields CASRAGGGGDEQYF.

This clone appeared once. V usage is TRBV11-2 and J usage is TRBJ2-4; 7 nucleotides match TRBD1. CDR1 is SGHAT, CDR2 FQNNGV, per germline. The CDR3 runs 15 residues. Germline trimming cut 4 bases from V and 7 bases from J; bases unmatched to any gene: 10. The CDR3 loop reads CASSSNRGLRNIQYF. The DNA of the CDR3 is TGTGCCAGCAGCTCAAACAGGGGCCTCCGGAACATTCAGTACTTC.

The chain is built from TRBV9 and TRBJ1-4; 7 bases map to TRBD1. J was trimmed by 8 bases and V by 0 bases; bases with no gene match: 4. Looked up from germline, CDR1 is SGDLS and CDR2 is YYNGEE. This CDR3 has 14 amino acids. The CDR3 is CASSVDSGGEKLFF. In nucleotides, the CDR3 is TGTGCCAGCAGCGTAGATTCAGGGGGAGAAAAACTGTTTTTT. Based on the CDR3 plus reference TRBV9 and TRBJ1-4, the full variable domain is DSGVTQTPKHLITATGQRVTLRCSPRSGDLSVYWYQQSLDQGLQFLIQYYNGEERAKGNILERFSAQQFPDLHSELNLSSLELGDSALYFCASSVDSGGEKLFFGSGTQLSVL.

CDR3 protein: CASSLVTGLGEQYV. As DNA, the CDR3 is TGTGCCAGCAGCTTGGTAACGGGTCTAGGCGAGCAGTACGTC. This chain links TRBV5-6 with TRBJ2-7, with D uncertain. CDR3 size: 14 residues. Deletions cut 0 bases from V and 6 bases from J, with 13 bases between. Germline V CDR1 and CDR2: SGHDT, YYEEEE.

This clone appeared once. The gene calls are TRBV10-1 and TRBJ2-3; no clear D gene. V was shortened by 5 bases and J by 6 bases, with 9 bases between the two germline ends. Germline V gene sequence: CDR1 WNHNN, CDR2 SYGVQD (reference sequence). This CDR3 is 12 amino acids long. The CDR3 reads CASSIGRDTQYF. CDR3 in DNA: TGCGCCAGCAGTATTGGACGGGATACGCAGTATTTT.

The chain couples TRBV10-1 to TRBJ1-3; D perhaps matches TRBD1 (5 bases). The CDR3 contains 16 residues. V dropped 5 bases and J dropped 0 bases, with 14 bases sitting between them. CDR1 is WNHNN, CDR2 SYGVQD, per germline (reference sequence). CDR3 sequence (DNA): TGCGCCAGCAGTAAGGTGGAGGGGTACTCTGGAAACACCATATATTTT. This encodes CASSKVEGYSGNTIYF.

The genes are TRBV6-5 and TRBJ2-7; weak D call: TRBD1 (5 bases). Germline values: CDR1 MNHEY, CDR2 SVGAGI. The V end was cut by 1 base, the J end by 3 bases, with 7 bases between. This CDR3 spans 13 amino acids. This chain's CDR3 is CASSYLQGYEQYV. DNA for the CDR3: TGTGCCAGCAGTTACTTGCAGGGCTACGAGCAGTACGTC.

This clone was seen only once. The rearrangement links TRBV9 to TRBJ1-6; no clear D gene. The CDR3 covers 14 residues. Germline CDR1 SGDLS, CDR2 YYNGEE. The V gene lost 0 bases and the J gene lost 7 bases, with 8 bases spanning the gap. The chain's CDR3 is CASSVDPLNSPLHF. The CDR3, as DNA: TGTGCCAGCAGCGTAGACCCGTTGAATTCACCCCTCCACTTT.

V gene TRBV11-3 combines with J gene TRBJ2-2, with TRBD1 identical over 9 bases. The CDR3 spans 15 residues. Germline V gives CDR1 SGHNT, CDR2 YENEEA. J lost 3 bases, V lost 5 bases, and 4 bases had no gene match. In DNA form, the CDR3 reads TGTGCCAGCAGCCGGGGACAGGGAGACACCGGGGAGCTGTTTTTT. It encodes CASSRGQGDTGELFF.